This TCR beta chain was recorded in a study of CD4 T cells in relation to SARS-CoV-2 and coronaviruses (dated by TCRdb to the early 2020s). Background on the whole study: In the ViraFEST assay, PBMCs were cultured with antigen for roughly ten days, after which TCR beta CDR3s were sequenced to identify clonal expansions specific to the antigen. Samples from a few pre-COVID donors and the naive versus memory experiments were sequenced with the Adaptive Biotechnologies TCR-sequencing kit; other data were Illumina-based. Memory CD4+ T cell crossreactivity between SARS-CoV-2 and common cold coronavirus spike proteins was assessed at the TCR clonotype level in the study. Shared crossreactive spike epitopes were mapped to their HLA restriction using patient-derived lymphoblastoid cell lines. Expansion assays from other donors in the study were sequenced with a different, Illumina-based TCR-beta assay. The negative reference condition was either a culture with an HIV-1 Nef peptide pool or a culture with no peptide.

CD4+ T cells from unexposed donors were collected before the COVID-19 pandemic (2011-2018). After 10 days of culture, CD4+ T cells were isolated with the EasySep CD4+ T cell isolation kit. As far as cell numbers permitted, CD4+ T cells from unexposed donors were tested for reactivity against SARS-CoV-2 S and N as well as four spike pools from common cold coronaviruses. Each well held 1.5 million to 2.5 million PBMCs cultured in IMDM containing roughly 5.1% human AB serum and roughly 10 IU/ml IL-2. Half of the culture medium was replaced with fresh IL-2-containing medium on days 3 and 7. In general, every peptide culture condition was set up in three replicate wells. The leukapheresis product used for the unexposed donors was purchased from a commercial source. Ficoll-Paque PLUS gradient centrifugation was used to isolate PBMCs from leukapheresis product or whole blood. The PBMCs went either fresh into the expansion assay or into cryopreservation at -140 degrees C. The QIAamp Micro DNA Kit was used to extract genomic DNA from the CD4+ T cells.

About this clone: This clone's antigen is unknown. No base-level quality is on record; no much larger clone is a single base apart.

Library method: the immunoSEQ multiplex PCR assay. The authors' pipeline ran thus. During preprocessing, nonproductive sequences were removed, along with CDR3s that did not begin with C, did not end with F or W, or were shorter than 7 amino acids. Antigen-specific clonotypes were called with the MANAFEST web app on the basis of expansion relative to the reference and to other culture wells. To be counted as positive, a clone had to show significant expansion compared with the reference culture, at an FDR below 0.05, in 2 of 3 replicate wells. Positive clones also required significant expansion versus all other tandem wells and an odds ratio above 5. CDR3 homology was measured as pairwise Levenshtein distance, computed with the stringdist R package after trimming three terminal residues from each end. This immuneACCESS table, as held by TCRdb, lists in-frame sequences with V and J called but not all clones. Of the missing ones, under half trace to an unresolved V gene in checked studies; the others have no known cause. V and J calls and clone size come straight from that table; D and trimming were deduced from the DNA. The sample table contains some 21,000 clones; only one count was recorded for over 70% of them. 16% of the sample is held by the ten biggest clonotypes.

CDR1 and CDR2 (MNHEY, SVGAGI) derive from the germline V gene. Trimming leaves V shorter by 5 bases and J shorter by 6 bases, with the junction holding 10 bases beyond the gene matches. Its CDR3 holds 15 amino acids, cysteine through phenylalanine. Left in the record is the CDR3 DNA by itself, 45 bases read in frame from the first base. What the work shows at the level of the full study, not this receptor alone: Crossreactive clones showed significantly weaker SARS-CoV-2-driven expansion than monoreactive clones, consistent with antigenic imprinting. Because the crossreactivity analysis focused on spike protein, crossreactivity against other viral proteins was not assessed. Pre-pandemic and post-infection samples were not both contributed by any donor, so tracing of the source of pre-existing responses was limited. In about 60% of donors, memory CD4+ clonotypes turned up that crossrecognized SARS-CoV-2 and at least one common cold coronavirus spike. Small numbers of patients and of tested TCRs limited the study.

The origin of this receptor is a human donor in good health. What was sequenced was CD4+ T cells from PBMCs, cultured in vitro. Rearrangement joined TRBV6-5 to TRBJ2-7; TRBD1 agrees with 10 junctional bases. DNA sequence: TGTGCCAGCAGTAAAAAACCGGGACAGGGGTCCGAGCAGTACTTC. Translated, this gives CASSKKPGQGSEQYF.